This TCR beta chain is drawn from a study of blood T cell repertoires in COVID-19. In the study's own analysis: Quantification of nucleated cells was approximated via reference gene primer amplification. The table came from immunoSEQ multiplex PCR; TCRdb's copy has only in-frame clones and leaves some out. Clone size and V and J calls were adopted from that table, with D and trimming inferred from the DNA. The data contain roughly 100,000 clones, about nine tenths of them singletons. The germline V gene has CDR1 SGHNT and CDR2 YYREEE (reference sequence). This CDR3 has 16 residues. The V and J ends lost 4 bases and 2 bases respectively, with 18 bases between them.

The chain couples TRBV5-4 to TRBJ2-5, with D possibly matching TRBD2 (5 bases). The clonotype comes from a middle-aged man with acute or convalescent COVID-19. The sequencing sample was made of peripheral blood. CDR3 protein: CASSVDRASPQETQYF. The CDR3 bases are TGTGCCAGCAGCGTAGACCGGGCTAGCCCTCAAGAGACCCAGTACTTC.